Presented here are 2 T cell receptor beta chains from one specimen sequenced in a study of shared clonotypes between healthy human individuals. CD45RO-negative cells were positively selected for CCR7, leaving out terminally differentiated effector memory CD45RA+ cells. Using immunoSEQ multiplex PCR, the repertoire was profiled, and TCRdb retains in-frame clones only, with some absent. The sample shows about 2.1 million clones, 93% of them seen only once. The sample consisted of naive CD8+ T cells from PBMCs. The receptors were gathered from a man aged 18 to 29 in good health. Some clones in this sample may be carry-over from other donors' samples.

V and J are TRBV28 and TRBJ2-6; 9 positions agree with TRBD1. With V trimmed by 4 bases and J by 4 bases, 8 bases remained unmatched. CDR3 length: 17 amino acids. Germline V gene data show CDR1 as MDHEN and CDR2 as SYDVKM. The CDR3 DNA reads TGTGCCAGCAGTTCCCCCCACAGGGGGCCCGGGGCCAACGTCCTGACTTTC. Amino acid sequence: CASSSPHRGPGANVLTF.

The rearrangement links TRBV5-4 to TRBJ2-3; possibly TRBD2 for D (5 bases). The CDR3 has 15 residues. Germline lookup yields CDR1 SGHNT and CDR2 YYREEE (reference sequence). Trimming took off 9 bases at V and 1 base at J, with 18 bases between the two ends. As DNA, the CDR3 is TGTGCCACCCAACCCGGGAAAAGTGGCACAGATACGCAGTATTTT. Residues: CATQPGKSGTDTQYF.